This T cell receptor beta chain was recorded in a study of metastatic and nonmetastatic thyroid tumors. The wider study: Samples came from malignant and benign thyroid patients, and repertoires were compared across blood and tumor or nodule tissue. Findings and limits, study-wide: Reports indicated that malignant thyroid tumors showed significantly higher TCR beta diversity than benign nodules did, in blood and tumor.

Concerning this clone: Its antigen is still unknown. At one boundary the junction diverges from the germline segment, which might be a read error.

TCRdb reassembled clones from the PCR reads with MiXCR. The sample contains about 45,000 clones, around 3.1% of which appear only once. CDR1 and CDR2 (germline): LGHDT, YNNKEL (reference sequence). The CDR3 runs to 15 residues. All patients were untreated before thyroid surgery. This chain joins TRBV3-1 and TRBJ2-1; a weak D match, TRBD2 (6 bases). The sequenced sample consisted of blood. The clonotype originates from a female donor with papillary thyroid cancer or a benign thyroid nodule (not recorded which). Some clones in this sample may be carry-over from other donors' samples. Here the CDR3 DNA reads TGTGCAAGCAGCCATCTTTACGGAGGGATCAATGAGCAGTTCTTC. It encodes CASSHLYGGINEQFF.